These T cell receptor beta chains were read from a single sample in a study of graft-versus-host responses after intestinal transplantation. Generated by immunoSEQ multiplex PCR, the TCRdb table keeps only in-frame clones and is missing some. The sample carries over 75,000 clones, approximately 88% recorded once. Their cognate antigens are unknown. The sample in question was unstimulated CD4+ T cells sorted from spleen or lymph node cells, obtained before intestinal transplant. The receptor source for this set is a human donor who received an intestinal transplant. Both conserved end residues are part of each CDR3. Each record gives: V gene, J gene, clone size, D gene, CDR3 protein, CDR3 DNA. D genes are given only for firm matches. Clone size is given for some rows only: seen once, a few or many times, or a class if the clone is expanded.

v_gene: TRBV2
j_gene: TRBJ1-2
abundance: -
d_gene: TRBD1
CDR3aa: CASTWDSESYGYTF
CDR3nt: TGTGCCAGCACCTGGGACAGCGAGAGCTATGGCTACACCTTC

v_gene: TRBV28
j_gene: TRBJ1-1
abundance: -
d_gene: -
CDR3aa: CASSLGPETFF
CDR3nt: TGTGCCAGCAGTTTAGGGCCTGAGACTTTCTTT

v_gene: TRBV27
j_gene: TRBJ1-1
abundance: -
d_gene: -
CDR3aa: CASRRGFQNTEAFF
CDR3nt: TGTGCCAGCAGACGAGGTTTTCAGAACACTGAAGCTTTCTTT

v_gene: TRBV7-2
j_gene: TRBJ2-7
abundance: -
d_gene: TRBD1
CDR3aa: CASSLQTGDEQYF
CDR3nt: TGTGCCAGCAGCCTACAGACAGGGGACGAGCAGTACTTC

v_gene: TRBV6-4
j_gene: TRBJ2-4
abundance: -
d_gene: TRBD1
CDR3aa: CASSVEQGAKNIQYF
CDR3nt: TGTGCCAGCAGTGTCGAACAGGGGGCGAAAAACATTCAGTACTTC

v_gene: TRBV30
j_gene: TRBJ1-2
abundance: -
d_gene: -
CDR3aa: CAWSQPQGRGNYGYTF
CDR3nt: TGTGCCTGGAGTCAACCACAGGGACGGGGAAACTATGGCTACACCTTC

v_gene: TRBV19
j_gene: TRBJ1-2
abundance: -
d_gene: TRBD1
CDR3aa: CASSPTGTGGYTF
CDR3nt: TGTGCCAGTAGTCCGACAGGGACGGGTGGCTACACCTTC

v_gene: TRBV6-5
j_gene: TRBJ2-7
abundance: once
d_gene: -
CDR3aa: CASSPPGVHEQYF
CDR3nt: TGTGCCAGCAGTCCTCCGGGGGTCCACGAGCAGTACTTC

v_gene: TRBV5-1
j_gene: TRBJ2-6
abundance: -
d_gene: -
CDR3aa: CASSLDPGGANVLTF
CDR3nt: TGCGCCAGCAGCCTTGACCCGGGGGGGGCCAACGTCCTGACTTTC

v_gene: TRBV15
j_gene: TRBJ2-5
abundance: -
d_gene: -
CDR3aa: CATSRGEIRETQYF
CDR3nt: TGTGCCACCAGCAGGGGAGAAATTAGGGAGACCCAGTACTTC

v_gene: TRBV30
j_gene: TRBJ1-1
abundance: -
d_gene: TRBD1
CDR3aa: CAWSVGRQGTAFF
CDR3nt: TGTGCCTGGAGTGTAGGGAGACAGGGAACGGCTTTCTTT

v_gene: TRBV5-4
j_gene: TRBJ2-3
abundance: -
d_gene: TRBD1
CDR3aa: CASSLRRQGRRTDTQYF
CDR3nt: TGTGCCAGCAGCTTGAGGAGACAGGGAAGAAGGACAGATACGCAGTATTTT

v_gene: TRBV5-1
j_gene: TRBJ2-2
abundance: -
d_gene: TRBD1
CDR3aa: CASSLVGRGPTNTGELFF
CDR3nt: TGCGCCAGCAGCTTGGTGGGCAGGGGGCCAACGAACACCGGGGAGCTGTTTTTT

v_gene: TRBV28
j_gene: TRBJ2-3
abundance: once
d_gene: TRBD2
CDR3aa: CASSSPGLAPTDTQYF
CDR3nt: TGTGCCAGCAGTTCCCCCGGACTAGCTCCCACAGATACGCAGTATTTT

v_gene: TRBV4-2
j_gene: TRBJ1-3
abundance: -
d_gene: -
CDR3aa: CASSPSDRSSGNTIYF
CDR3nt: TGTGCCAGCAGCCCCTCCGACAGGAGCTCTGGAAACACCATATATTTT

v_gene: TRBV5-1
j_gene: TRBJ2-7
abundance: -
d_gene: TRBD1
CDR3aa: CASSLGWGQGSPHSQYF
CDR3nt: TGCGCCAGCAGCTTGGGATGGGGACAGGGATCTCCCCACAGCCAGTACTTC

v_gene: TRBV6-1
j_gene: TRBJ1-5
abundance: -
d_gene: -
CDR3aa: CASIQRGARNQPQHF
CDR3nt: TGTGCCAGCATCCAACGGGGGGCGCGCAATCAGCCCCAGCATTTT

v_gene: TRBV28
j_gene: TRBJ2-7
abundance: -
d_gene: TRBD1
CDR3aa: CASTGTVYEQYF
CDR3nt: TGTGCCAGCACCGGGACAGTCTACGAGCAGTACTTC